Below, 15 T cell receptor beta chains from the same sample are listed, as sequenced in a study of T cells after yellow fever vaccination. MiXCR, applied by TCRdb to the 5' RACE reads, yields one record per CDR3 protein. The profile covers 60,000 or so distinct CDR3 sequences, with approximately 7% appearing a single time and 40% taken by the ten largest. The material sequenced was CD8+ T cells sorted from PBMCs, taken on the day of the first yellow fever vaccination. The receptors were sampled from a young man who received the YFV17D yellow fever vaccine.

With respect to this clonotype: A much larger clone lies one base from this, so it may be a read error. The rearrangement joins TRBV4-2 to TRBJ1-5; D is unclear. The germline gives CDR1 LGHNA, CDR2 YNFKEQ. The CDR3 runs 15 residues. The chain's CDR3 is CASSQEADSKQPQHF. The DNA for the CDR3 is TGTGCCAGCAGCCAAGAGGCGGATAGCAAGCAGCCCCAGCATTTT.

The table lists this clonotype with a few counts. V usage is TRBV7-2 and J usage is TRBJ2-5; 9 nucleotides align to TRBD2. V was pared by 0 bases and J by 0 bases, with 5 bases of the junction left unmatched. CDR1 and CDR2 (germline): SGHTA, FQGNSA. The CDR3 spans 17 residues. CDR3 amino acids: CASSLALASGDQETQYF. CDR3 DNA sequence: TGTGCCAGCAGCTTAGCGCTGGCTAGCGGGGACCAAGAGACCCAGTACTTC.

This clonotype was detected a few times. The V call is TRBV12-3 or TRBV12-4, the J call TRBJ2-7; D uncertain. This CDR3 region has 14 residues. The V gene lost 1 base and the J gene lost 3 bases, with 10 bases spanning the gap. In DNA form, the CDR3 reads TGTGCCAGCAGTTTAGGGTTTTCGGGCTACGAGCAGTACTTC. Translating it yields CASSLGFSGYEQYF.

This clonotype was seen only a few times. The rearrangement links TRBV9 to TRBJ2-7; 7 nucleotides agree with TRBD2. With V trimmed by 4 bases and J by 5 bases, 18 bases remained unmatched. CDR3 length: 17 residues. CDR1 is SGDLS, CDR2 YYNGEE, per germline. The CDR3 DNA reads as TGTGCCAGCAGCCCAAGGGACTACCCAGATTATTACGACGAGCAGTACGTC. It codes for CASSPRDYPDYYDEQYV.

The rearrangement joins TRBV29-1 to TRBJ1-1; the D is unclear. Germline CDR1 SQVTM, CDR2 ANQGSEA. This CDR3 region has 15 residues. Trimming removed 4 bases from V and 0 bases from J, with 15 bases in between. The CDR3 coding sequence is TGCAGCGTTGCGGAGGGAGGGTTGATGAACACTGAAGCTTTCTTT. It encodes CSVAEGGLMNTEAFF.

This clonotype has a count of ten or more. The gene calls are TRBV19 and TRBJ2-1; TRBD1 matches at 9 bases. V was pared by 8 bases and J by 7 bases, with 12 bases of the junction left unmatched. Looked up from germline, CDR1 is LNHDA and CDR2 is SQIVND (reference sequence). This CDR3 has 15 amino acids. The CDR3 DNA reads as TGTGCCAGTCGGCGATCGGGACAGGGTGCGAATGAGCAGTTCTTC. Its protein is CASRRSGQGANEQFF.

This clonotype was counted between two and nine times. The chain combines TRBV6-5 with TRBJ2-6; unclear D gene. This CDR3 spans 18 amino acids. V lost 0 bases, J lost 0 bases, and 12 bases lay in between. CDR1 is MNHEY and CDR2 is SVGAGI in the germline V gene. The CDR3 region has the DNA TGTGCCAGCAGTTACTCAAGTGACTTAAGCTCTGGGGCCAACGTCCTGACTTTC. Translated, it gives CASSYSSDLSSGANVLTF.

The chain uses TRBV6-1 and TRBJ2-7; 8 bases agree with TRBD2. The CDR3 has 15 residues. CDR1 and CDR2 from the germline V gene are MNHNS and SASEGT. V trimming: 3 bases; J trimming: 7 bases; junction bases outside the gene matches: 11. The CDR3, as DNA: TGTGCCAGCAGTGATGGGGTAGCGGGACCTTGGGAGCAGTACTTC. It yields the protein CASSDGVAGPWEQYF.

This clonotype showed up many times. The chain's CDR3 is CASSPSRSGTDTQYF. The CDR3 DNA sequence: TGTGCCAGCAGCCCAAGTAGGAGTGGGACAGATACGCAGTATTTT. This chain links TRBV13 with TRBJ2-3; D uncertain. Between the trimmed V and J ends, which lost 5 bases and 3 bases, there was a span of 15 bases. This CDR3 has 15 residues. Per the germline V gene, CDR1 is PRHDT and CDR2 is FYEKMQ (reference sequence).

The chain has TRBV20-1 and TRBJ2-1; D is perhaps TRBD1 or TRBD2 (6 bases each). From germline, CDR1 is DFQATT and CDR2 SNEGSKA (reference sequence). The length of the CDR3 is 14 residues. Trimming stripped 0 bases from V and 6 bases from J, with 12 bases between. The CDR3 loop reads CSARELGGTNEQFF. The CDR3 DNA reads TGCAGTGCTAGAGAGTTAGGGGGGACCAATGAGCAGTTCTTC.

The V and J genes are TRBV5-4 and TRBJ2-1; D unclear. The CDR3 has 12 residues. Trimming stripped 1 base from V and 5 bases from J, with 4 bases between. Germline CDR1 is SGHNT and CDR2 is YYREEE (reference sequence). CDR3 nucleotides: TGTGCCAGCAGCTTGTGGGACAATGAGCAGTTCTTC. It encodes CASSLWDNEQFF.

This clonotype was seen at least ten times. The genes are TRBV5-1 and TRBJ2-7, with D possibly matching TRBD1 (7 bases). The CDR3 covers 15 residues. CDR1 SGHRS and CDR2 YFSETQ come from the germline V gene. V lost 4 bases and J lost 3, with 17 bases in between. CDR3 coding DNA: TGCGCCAGCAGCACCAGGGGGGATGGAGGCTACGAGCAGTACTTC. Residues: CASSTRGDGGYEQYF.

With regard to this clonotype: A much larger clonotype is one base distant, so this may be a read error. The CDR3 region is CTSSQGQGAVEQYF. As DNA, the CDR3 is TGTACCAGCAGCCAAGGGCAGGGGGCTGTCGAGCAGTACTTC. The chain uses TRBV3-1 and TRBJ2-7; 8 bases are a match to TRBD1. The CDR3 loop spans 14 amino acids. Germline V gene lookup returns CDR1 LGHDT and CDR2 YNNKEL (reference sequence).

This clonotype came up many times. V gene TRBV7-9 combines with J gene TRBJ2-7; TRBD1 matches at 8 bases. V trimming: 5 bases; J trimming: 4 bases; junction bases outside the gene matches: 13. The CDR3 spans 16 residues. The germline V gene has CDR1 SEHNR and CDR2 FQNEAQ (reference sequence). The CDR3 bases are TGTGCCAGCAGCGAGAAGGGGACAGGCCCTAGATACGAGCAGTACTTC. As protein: CASSEKGTGPRYEQYF. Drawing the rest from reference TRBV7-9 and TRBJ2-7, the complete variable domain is DTGVSQNPRHKITKRGQNVTFRCDPISEHNRLYWYRQTLGQGPEFLTYFQNEAQLEKSRLLSDRFSAERPKGSFSTLEIQRTEQGDSAMYLCASSEKGTGPRYEQYFGPGTRLTVT.

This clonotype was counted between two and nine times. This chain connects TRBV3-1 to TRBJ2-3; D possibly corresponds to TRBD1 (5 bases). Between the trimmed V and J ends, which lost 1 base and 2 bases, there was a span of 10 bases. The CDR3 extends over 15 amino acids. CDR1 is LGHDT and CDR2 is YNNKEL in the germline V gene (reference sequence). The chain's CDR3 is CASSQVTALTDTQYF. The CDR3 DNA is TGTGCCAGCAGCCAAGTGACAGCTCTCACAGATACGCAGTATTTT.